The text below deals with one T cell receptor beta chain. Its antigen is as yet unknown. Repertoires were generated with immunoSEQ multiplex PCR, while TCRdb's copy carries only in-frame clones and drops some. Among over 65,000 clones listed, approximately 91% were seen once. This specimen comes from a study of T cell responses to AZD1222 COVID-19 vaccine. Study-wide findings and caveats: Along spike, vaccine-associated CD4 TCRs were found throughout, with dominance at 160-218 and 743-854. Baseline testing showed seropositivity in only five to seven AZD1222 recipients.

CDR3 size: 14 residues. Germline V CDR1 and CDR2: SGHRS, YFSETQ. V was shortened by 0 bases and J by 3 bases, with 10 bases between the two germline ends. The rearrangement joins TRBV5-1 to TRBJ2-7; TRBD1 might be the D (6 bases). This TCR was recovered from an adult who received the AZD1222 COVID-19 vaccine. The sample in question was peripheral blood, obtained 28 days after the second AZD1222 dose. The CDR3 spells CASSLDRVHYEQYF. The CDR3 DNA reads as TGCGCCAGCAGCTTGGACAGGGTTCACTACGAGCAGTACTTC.